A single sample gave rise to the 6 T cell receptor beta chains below, sequenced in a study of cytomegalovirus exposure and HLA in healthy donors. Clones were read by immunoSEQ multiplex PCR, and TCRdb kept only the in-frame ones, dropping some. The sample consists of approximately 160,000 clones, under 95% of them appearing once. Sample: PBMCs. Source of these receptors: a woman between 18 and 29 years old in good health and CMV-seropositive.

This clone showed up just once. V gene TRBV6-4 combines with J gene TRBJ2-7, with 16 bases identical to TRBD2. V shed 10 bases, J shed 0 bases, and the junction held 12 bases outside the gene matches. Germline values: CDR1 MRHNA, CDR2 SNTAGT. This CDR3 contains 18 residues. In nucleotides, the CDR3 is TGTGCCAACCCCCCCGGGACTAGCGGGAGGGTAAGCTCCTACGAGCAGTACTTC. Translated, it gives CANPPGTSGRVSSYEQYF.

The chain combines TRBV7-9 with TRBJ2-1; D call uncertain. Germline CDR1 SEHNR, CDR2 FQNEAQ (reference sequence). Trimming shortened V by 5 bases and J by 5 bases, and 10 bases separated the two germline ends. This CDR3 has 13 residues. Here the CDR3 DNA reads TGTGCCAGCAGCCATCAGAGCGACAATGAGCAGTTCTTC. Amino acid sequence: CASSHQSDNEQFF.

The gene calls are TRBV7-8 and TRBJ2-4; D unresolved. Deletions cut 0 bases from V and 11 bases from J, with 17 bases between. Germline V gene data show CDR1 as SGHVS and CDR2 as FQNEAQ. The length of the CDR3 is 15 residues. DNA for the CDR3: TGTGCCAGCAGCTTAGCGCGGATCACCGGAGATGTTCAGTACTTC. Translated: CASSLARITGDVQYF.

This chain links TRBV7-2 with TRBJ1-2, with D maybe TRBD1 (5 bases). Trimming removed 1 base at V and 6 bases at J, with 9 bases between. CDR1 is SGHTA, CDR2 FQGNSA, per germline. The length of the CDR3 is 13 residues. The DNA for the CDR3 is TGTGCCAGCAGCTTAGAAGCAGGGCATGGCTACACCTTC. As protein: CASSLEAGHGYTF.

The rearrangement joins TRBV6-6 to TRBJ1-4, with 7 bases identical to TRBD1. The CDR3 is 14 residues long. Germline V gene data show CDR1 as MNHNY and CDR2 as SVGAGI (reference sequence). The junction had 9 bases not matched to a gene; V was cut back by 6 bases and J by 8 bases. This CDR3 reads CASRPGQFVEKLFF. CDR3 DNA sequence: TGTGCCAGCAGACCGGGACAGTTTGTGGAAAAACTGTTTTTT.

The gene calls are TRBV18 and TRBJ2-1; 10 bases agree with TRBD2. V gave up 0 bases and J gave up 0 bases; unmatched junction bases: 2. The germline gives CDR1 KGHSH, CDR2 LQKENI. This CDR3 has 17 amino acids. As DNA, the CDR3 is TGTGCCAGCTCACCACCAGGACTAGCGGACTCCTACAATGAGCAGTTCTTC. Translating it yields CASSPPGLADSYNEQFF.